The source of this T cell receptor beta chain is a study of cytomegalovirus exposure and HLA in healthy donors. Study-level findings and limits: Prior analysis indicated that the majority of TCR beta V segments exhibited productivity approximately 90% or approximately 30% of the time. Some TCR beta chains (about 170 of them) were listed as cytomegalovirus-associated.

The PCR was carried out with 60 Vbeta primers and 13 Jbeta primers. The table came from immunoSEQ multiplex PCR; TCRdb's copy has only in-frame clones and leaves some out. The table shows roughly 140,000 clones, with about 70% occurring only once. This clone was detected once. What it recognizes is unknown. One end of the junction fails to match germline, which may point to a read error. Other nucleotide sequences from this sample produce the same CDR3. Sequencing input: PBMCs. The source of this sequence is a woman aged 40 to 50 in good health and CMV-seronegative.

CDR3 DNA: TGTGCCAGCAGCAAAGAGGGGGGGAACTATGGTTACACCTTC. It yields the protein CASSKEGGNYGYTF. The chain has TRBV5-4 and TRBJ1-2, with D possibly matching TRBD1 (6 bases). The CDR3 spans 14 residues. CDR1 is SGHNT, CDR2 YYREEE, per germline (reference sequence).